This TCR beta chain was sequenced during a study of cytomegalovirus exposure and HLA in healthy donors. About the research overall: Earlier sequencing of some 180 million T cells yielded 95 million to 120 million unique TCR beta sequences. Broader study findings: A likely sequencing artifact accounted for one observed cluster of highly shared sequence variants.

Concerning this clone: Its antigen is as yet unknown.

PCR amplification relied on 60 Vbeta primers (plus 13 Jbeta primers). Assay: immunoSEQ multiplex PCR; the TCRdb copy retains only in-frame clones and omits some. In the table there are some 130,000 clones, 70% to 80% of which are singletons. Sequencing was done on a sample of PBMCs. This TCR was sampled from a man aged 25 to 45 in good health and CMV-seronegative.

Here the CDR3 reads CASSLDGLPYEQYF. CDR3 DNA sequence: TGTGCCAGCAGTTTGGACGGACTCCCCTACGAGCAGTACTTC. The chain links TRBV28 to TRBJ2-7, with TRBD2 as a possible D gene (5 bases). Trimming shortened V by 3 bases and J by 2 bases, and 11 bases separated the two germline ends. The length of the CDR3 is 14 residues. Germline V gene lookup returns CDR1 MDHEN and CDR2 SYDVKM.